This paragraph covers one TCR beta chain sequence. Its antigen is not identified. Repertoires were generated with immunoSEQ multiplex PCR, while TCRdb's copy carries only in-frame clones and drops some. In the table there are some 25,000 clones, roughly 64% of which are singletons. V was pared by 2 bases and J by 2 bases, with 3 bases of the junction left unmatched. Germline V gives CDR1 MNHNS, CDR2 SASEGT. This CDR3 contains 14 residues. The sample is drawn from a study of radiation and T cells in renal cell carcinoma. Study-level findings and limits: Compared with controls, irradiated tumors showed greater TCR clonality. Tumor samples were small regions of approximately 1.1 g.

Treatment in this sample: treatment-naive control, cytoreductive nephrectomy. Control tumors came from treatment-naive patients without prior radiation. The tumor was a clear cell renal cell carcinoma. Sequencing used tumor tissue, obtained from a patient whose treatment was nephrectomy without radiotherapy. The sequence was obtained from a man in his forties with renal cell carcinoma. The chain links TRBV6-1 to TRBJ2-7; 7 bases align to TRBD2. CDR3 residues: CASSEWEGAYEQYV. CDR3 DNA sequence: TGTGCCAGCAGTGAATGGGAGGGAGCCTACGAGCAGTACGTC.